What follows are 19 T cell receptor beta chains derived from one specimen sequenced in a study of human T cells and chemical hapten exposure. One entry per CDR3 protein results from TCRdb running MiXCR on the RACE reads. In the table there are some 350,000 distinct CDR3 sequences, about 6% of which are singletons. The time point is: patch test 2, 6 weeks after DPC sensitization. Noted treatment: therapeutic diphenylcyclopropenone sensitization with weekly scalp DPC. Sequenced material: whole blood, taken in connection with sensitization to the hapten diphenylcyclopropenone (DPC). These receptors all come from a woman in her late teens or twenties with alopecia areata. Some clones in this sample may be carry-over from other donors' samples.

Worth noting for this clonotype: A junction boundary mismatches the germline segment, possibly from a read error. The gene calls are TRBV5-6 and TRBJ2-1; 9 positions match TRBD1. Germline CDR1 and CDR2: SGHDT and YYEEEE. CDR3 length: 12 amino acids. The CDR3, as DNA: TGTGCCAGCAGCTATGTAAGGGACAGGGAGTCCTTC. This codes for CASSYVRDRESF.

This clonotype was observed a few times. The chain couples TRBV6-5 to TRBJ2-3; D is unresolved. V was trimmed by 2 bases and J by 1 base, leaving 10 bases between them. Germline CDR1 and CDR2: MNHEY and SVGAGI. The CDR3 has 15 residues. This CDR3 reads CASSYLSSGTDTQYF. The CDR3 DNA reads TGTGCCAGCAGTTACCTCAGCAGTGGCACAGATACGCAGTATTTT.

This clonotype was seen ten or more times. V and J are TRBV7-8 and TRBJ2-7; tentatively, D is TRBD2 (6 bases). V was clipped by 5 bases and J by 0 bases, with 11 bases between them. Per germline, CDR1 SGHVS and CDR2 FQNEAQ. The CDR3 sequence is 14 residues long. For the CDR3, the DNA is TGTGCCAGCAGCGGTAGCGGCGACTCCTACGAGCAGTACTTC. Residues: CASSGSGDSYEQYF.

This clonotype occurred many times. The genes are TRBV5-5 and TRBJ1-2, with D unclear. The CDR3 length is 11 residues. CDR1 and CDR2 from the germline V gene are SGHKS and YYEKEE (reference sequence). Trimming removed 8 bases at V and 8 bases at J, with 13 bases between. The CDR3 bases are TGTGCCAGTCACGAAGGTGGCGGCTACACCTTC. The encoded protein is CASHEGGGYTF.

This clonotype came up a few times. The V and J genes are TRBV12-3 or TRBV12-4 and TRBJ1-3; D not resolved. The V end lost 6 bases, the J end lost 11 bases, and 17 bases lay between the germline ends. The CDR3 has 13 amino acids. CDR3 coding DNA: TGTGCCAGCAGCAAGGCGGGCAGGTTGGCCATATATTTT. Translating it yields CASSKAGRLAIYF.

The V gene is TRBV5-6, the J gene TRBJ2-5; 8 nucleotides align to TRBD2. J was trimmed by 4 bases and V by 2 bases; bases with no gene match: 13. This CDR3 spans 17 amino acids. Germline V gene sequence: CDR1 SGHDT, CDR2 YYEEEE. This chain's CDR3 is CASSLSLPAGVLETQYF. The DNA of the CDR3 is TGTGCCAGCAGCTTATCCCTACCAGCGGGGGTTTTAGAGACCCAGTACTTC.

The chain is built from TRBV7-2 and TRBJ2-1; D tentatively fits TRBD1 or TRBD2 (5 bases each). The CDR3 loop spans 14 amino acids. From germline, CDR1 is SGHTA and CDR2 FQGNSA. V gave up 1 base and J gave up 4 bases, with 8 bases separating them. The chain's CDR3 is CASSLGWGYNEQFF. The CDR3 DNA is TGTGCCAGCAGCTTAGGGTGGGGGTACAATGAGCAGTTCTTC.

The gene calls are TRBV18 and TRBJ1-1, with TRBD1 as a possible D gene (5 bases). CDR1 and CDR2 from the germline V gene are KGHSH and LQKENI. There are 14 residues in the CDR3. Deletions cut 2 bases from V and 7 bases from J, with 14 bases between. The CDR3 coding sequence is TGTGCCAGCTCACCAGAAGCAGGGATAGGTGAAGCTTTCTTT. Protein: CASSPEAGIGEAFF.

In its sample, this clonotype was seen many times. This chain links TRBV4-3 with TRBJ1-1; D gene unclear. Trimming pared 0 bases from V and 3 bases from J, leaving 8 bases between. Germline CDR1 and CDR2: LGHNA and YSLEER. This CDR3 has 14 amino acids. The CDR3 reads CASSQEWSYTEAFF. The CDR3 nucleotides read TGCGCCAGCAGCCAAGAATGGAGCTACACTGAAGCTTTCTTT.

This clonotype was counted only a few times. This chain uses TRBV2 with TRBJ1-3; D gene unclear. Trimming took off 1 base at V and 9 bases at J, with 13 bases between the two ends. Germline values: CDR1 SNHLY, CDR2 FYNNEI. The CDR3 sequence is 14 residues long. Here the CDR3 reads CASSEGLPGVTIYF. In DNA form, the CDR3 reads TGTGCCAGCAGTGAAGGGCTCCCGGGTGTCACCATATATTTT.

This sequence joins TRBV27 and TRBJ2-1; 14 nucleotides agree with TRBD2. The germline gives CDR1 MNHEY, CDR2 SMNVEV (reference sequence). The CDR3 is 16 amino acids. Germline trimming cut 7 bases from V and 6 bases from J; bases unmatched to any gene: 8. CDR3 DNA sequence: TGTGCCAGCAACCGACTAGCGGGGGGGCCCTTCAATGAGCAGTTCTTC. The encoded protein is CASNRLAGGPFNEQFF.

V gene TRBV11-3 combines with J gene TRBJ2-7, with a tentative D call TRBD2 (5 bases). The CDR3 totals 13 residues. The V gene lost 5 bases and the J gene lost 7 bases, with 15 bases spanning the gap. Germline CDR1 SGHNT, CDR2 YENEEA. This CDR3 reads CASSLRTGGEQYF. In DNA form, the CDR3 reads TGTGCCAGCAGCCTACGGACGGGCGGGGAGCAGTACTTC.

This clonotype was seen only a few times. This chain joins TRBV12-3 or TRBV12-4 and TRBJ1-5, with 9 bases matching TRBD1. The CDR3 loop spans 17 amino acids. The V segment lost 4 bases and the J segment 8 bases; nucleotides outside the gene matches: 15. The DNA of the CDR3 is TGTGCCAGCAGTTACCCCCAGGGACAGGGAAGGGGAAAGCCCCAGCATTTT. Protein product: CASSYPQGQGRGKPQHF.

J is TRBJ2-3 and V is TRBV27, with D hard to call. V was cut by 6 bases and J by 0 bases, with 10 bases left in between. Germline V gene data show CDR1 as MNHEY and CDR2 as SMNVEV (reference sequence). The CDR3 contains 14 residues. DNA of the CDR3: TGTGCCAGCAGCTGGGTTCTGAGCACAGATACGCAGTATTTT. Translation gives CASSWVLSTDTQYF.

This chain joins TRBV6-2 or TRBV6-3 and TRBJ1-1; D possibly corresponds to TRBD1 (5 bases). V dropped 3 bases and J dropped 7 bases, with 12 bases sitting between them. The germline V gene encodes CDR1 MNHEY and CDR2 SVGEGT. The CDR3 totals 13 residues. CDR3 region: CASSYEWDGEAFF. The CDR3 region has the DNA TGTGCCAGCAGTTATGAGTGGGACGGTGAAGCTTTCTTT.

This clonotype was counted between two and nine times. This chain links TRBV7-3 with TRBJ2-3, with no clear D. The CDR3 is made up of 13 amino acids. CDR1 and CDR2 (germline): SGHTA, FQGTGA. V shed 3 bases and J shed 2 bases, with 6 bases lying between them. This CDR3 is CASSFGLTDTQYF. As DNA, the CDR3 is TGTGCCAGCAGCTTCGGGCTCACAGATACGCAGTATTTT. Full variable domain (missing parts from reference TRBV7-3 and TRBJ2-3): GAGVSQTPSNKVTEKGKYVELRCDPISGHTALYWYRQSLGQGPEFLIYFQGTGAADDSGLPNDRFFAVRPEGSVSTLKIQRTERGDSAVYLCASSFGLTDTQYFGPGTRLTVL.

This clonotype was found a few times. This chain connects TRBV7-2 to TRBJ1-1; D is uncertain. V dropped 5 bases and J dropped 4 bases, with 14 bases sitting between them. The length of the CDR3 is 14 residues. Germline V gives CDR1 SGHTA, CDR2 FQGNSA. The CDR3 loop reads CASSLRALGTEAFF. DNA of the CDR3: TGTGCCAGCAGCCTAAGAGCTCTGGGCACTGAAGCTTTCTTT.

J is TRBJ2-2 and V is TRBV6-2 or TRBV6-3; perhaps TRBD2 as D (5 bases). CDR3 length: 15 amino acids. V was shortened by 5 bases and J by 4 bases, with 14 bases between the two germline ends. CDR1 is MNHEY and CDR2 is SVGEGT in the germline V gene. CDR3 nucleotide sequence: TGTGCCAGCAGTCCCTACCGTAGCGTCACCGGGGAGCTGTTTTTT. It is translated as CASSPYRSVTGELFF.

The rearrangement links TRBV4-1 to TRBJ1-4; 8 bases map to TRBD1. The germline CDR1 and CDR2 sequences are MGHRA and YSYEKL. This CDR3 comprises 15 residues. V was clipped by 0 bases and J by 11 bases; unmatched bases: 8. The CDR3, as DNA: TGCGCCAGCAGCCAAGATCCCAATCAGGGGGCGAAACTGTTTTTT. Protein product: CASSQDPNQGAKLFF.